This T cell receptor (beta chain) came from a study of blood T cell repertoires in COVID-19. About the research overall: T cells, B-cell-depleted T cells, or PBMCs provided the cDNA or gDNA that served as material.

There are 16 residues in the CDR3. The ends lost 0 bases at V and 5 bases at J; junction bases unmatched: 4. CDR1 and CDR2 from the germline V gene are SGHTS and YDEGEE. In the study's own analysis: Amplification of reference gene primers was used by the study to estimate nucleated cell counts. Assay used: immunoSEQ multiplex PCR; TCRdb lists only in-frame clones, some missing. V, J and clone size were drawn from that table, and D and trimming were deduced from the DNA. In the table there are 130,000 or so clones, around 87% of which are singletons. The genes are TRBV5-8 and TRBJ2-1, with 11 bases identical to TRBD2. The sequencing sample was made of peripheral blood. The sequence derives from a man aged 65 to 85 with active COVID-19. CDR3: CASSLDRGLADNEQFF. CDR3 nucleotides: TGTGCCAGCAGCTTGGATAGGGGACTAGCGGACAATGAGCAGTTCTTC.